This T cell receptor beta chain was obtained from a study of cytomegalovirus exposure and HLA in healthy donors. Notes on this clone: Antigen unknown.

A multiplex PCR was run with 60 Vbeta primers and 13 Jbeta primers. Data came from immunoSEQ multiplex PCR; TCRdb stores just in-frame clones and leaves some out. The sample shows about 190,000 clones, around 67% of them seen only once. Study-wide results and limits: In a later analysis, common viral pathogens appeared linked to several of the most significant clusters.

This TCR was recovered from a woman in her twenties or thirties in good health and CMV-seropositive. What was sequenced was PBMCs.

The CDR3 protein is CASSTAYEQYF. The CDR3 region has the DNA TGTGCCAGCAGTACCGCCTACGAGCAGTACTTC. V is TRBV6-1 and J is TRBJ2-5; D unresolved. With the DNA end fitting TRBJ2-7 better, the J assignment may be wrong. CDR3 length: 11 residues. The germline V gene has CDR1 MNHNS and CDR2 SASEGT.